A selection of T cell receptor beta chains follows, all from one sample in a study of HIV-infected patients and healthy controls. TCRdb processed the 5' RACE reads anew with MiXCR; each CDR3 protein has one entry. This sample carries more than 9,500 distinct CDR3 sequences, around 9% of them seen once, and the ten largest clones take roughly a quarter. The sample in question was blood, obtained before antiretroviral therapy. The receptors here all came from an adult with HIV infection. The donor label of this sample is uncertain. Each CDR3 is given with its conserved first and last residue. The order of the fields is clone size, V gene, D gene, J gene, CDR3 protein, CDR3 DNA. D genes are given only for firm matches. Not every row has a clone size; where given, it reads once, few, many or a size class.

abundance: many
v_gene: TRBV7-9
d_gene: .
j_gene: TRBJ1-6
CDR3aa: CASTLGLSPLHF
CDR3nt: TGTGCCAGCACCCTAGGACTTTCACCCCTCCACTTT

abundance: many
v_gene: TRBV4-3
d_gene: TRBD2
j_gene: TRBJ2-2
CDR3aa: CASSQDLSGVDTGELFF
CDR3nt: TGCGCCAGCAGCCAAGATCTGAGCGGGGTGGACACCGGGGAGCTGTTTTTT

abundance: many
v_gene: TRBV15
d_gene: .
j_gene: TRBJ2-7
CDR3aa: CATSREGANEQYF
CDR3nt: TGTGCCACCAGCAGAGAGGGGGCGAACGAGCAGTACTTC

abundance: medium-sized
v_gene: TRBV5-1
d_gene: .
j_gene: TRBJ2-2
CDR3aa: CASSLAAEGTGELFF
CDR3nt: TGCGCCAGCAGCTTGGCGGCAGAGGGAACCGGGGAGCTGTTTTTT

abundance: few
v_gene: TRBV7-2
d_gene: TRBD2
j_gene: TRBJ2-1
CDR3aa: CASSRIAGGRSEQFF
CDR3nt: TGTGCCAGCAGCCGAATAGCTGGCGGGAGATCTGAGCAGTTCTTC

abundance: .
v_gene: TRBV7-9
d_gene: .
j_gene: TRBJ1-1
CDR3aa: CASSLDLQKGEAFF
CDR3nt: TGTGCCAGCAGCTTAGACCTACAGAAGGGGGAAGCTTTCTTT

abundance: many
v_gene: TRBV7-8
d_gene: .
j_gene: TRBJ2-2
CDR3aa: CASRKTTGANTGELFF
CDR3nt: TGTGCCAGCAGAAAAACGACGGGGGCGAACACCGGGGAGCTGTTTTTT

abundance: .
v_gene: TRBV7-2
d_gene: .
j_gene: TRBJ2-6
CDR3aa: CASSLRGDVSGANVLTF
CDR3nt: TGTGCCAGCAGCTTACGCGGGGACGTCTCTGGGGCCAACGTCCTGACTTTC

abundance: .
v_gene: TRBV9
d_gene: .
j_gene: TRBJ2-1
CDR3aa: CASSVGGTVYNEQFF
CDR3nt: TGTGCCAGCAGCGTAGGGGGGACCGTCTACAATGAGCAGTTCTTC

abundance: medium-sized
v_gene: TRBV29-1
d_gene: .
j_gene: TRBJ2-1
CDR3aa: CSVEDWEVRVRNEQFF
CDR3nt: TGCAGCGTTGAAGATTGGGAGGTTCGTGTCAGGAATGAGCAGTTCTTC

abundance: many
v_gene: TRBV5-6
d_gene: TRBD2
j_gene: TRBJ2-5
CDR3aa: CASSLRLAGGETQYF
CDR3nt: TGTGCCAGCAGCTTAAGACTAGCTGGGGGGGAGACCCAGTACTTC

abundance: .
v_gene: TRBV6-5
d_gene: .
j_gene: TRBJ1-2
CDR3aa: CASSYWRSGGYTF
CDR3nt: TGTGCCAGCAGTTACTGGAGGTCGGGCGGCTACACCTTC

abundance: many
v_gene: TRBV21-1
d_gene: .
j_gene: TRBJ1-5
CDR3aa: CASSKSSIGGNNQPQHF
CDR3nt: TGTGCCAGCAGCAAATCCTCGATAGGGGGGAACAATCAGCCCCAGCATTTT

abundance: many
v_gene: TRBV5-1
d_gene: .
j_gene: TRBJ2-2
CDR3aa: CASSSRDTGELFF
CDR3nt: TGCGCCAGCAGCTCCAGGGATACCGGGGAGCTGTTTTTT

abundance: many
v_gene: TRBV3-1
d_gene: .
j_gene: TRBJ2-1
CDR3aa: CASSQKWGPYNEQFF
CDR3nt: TGTGCCAGCAGCCAAAAGTGGGGTCCCTACAATGAGCAGTTCTTC

abundance: medium-sized
v_gene: TRBV12-3/TRBV12-4
d_gene: .
j_gene: TRBJ2-4
CDR3aa: CASSKELLAKNIQYF
CDR3nt: TGTGCCAGCAGTAAGGAGCTCCTAGCCAAAAACATTCAGTACTTC

abundance: few
v_gene: TRBV4-1
d_gene: .
j_gene: TRBJ2-3
CDR3aa: CASSQGTKYGGEDTQYF
CDR3nt: TGCGCCAGCAGCCAAGGAACGAAGTATGGGGGAGAGGATACGCAGTATTTT